These 24 T cell receptor beta chains originate from one sample sequenced in a study of blood T cells in healthy people across ages. The authors ran a second PCR of about 6 to 12 cycles using a sample-barcoded 5' primer and a J-beta primer mix. TCRdb used MiXCR to reprocess the 5' RACE reads, holding one entry per CDR3 protein. This table holds hundreds of thousands of distinct CDR3 sequences, approximately 65% found once. Sample: blood. These receptors all come from a man aged 25 to 40 in good health.

This clonotype was recorded only once. The J gene is TRBJ2-1, the V gene TRBV27, with 8 bases that match TRBD1. This CDR3 has 14 residues. The ends lost 6 bases at V and 7 bases at J; junction bases unmatched: 8. The germline gives CDR1 MNHEY, CDR2 SMNVEV (reference sequence). CDR3 sequence: CASRGAGGRNEQFF. The CDR3 nucleotides are TGTGCCAGCAGGGGGGCAGGGGGCCGGAATGAGCAGTTCTTC.

J is TRBJ1-2 and V is TRBV12-3 or TRBV12-4; 8 nucleotides line up with TRBD1. J gave up 8 bases and V 5 bases, and 7 bases lay outside the gene matches. The CDR3 extends over 13 amino acids. CDR3 region: CASSRTGGNGYTF. CDR3 nucleotides: TGTGCCAGCAGTCGAACAGGGGGAAACGGCTACACCTTC.

V gene TRBV28 combines with J gene TRBJ2-5; D remains unclear. This CDR3 region has 14 residues. Looked up from germline, CDR1 is MDHEN and CDR2 is SYDVKM. V gave up 2 bases and J gave up 3 bases, with 10 bases separating them. As DNA, the CDR3 is TGTGCCAGCAGTTTAAGGGCTACAAAAGAGACCCAGTACTTC. It encodes CASSLRATKETQYF.

The chain uses TRBV4-3 and TRBJ2-7, with 10 bases lining up with TRBD1. CDR3 size: 15 residues. Trimming took 3 bases from V and 0 from J; bases not matched to a gene: 2. Germline values: CDR1 LGHNA, CDR2 YSLEER. The CDR3 nucleotides are TGCGCCAGCAGCCATGGGACAGGGGCCTCCTACGAGCAGTACTTC. Protein product: CASSHGTGASYEQYF.

CDR3: CASSTSDYGYTF. CDR3 DNA sequence: TGTGCCAGTAGTACGAGTGACTATGGCTACACCTTC. The chain uses TRBV6-5 and TRBJ1-2, with unresolved D. The CDR3 extends over 12 amino acids. V gave up 9 bases and J gave up 3 bases, with 11 bases separating them. CDR1 MNHEY and CDR2 SVGAGI come from the germline V gene.

The chain links TRBV6-2 or TRBV6-3 to TRBJ2-5, with 8 bases lining up with TRBD2. Germline-derived CDR1 and CDR2 are MNHEY and SVGEGT. This CDR3 spans 14 amino acids. V shed 7 bases, J shed 0 bases, and the junction held 4 bases outside the gene matches. The CDR3 DNA reads TGTGCCAGCAACGAGCGGGGGAACCAAGAGACCCAGTACTTC. It translates to CASNERGNQETQYF.

A few counts support this clonotype. V gene TRBV20-1 combines with J gene TRBJ2-4; D is perhaps TRBD2 (5 bases). The J call may be in error: the DNA end matches TRBJ2-7 better. The CDR3 runs to 12 residues. Germline V CDR1 and CDR2: DFQATT, SNEGSKA (reference sequence). In nucleotides, the CDR3 is TGCAGTGCCACCGGGGTATACTACGAGCAGTACTTC. Translated: CSATGVYYEQYF.

The CDR3 DNA sequence: TGTGCCAGCAGTTTCTCGGCTAGCGGGGGCCCTGGCTCCTACGAGCAGTACTTC. As protein: CASSFSASGGPGSYEQYF. The chain has TRBV12-3 or TRBV12-4 and TRBJ2-7; 10 bases agree with TRBD2. The CDR3 is 18 amino acids. After removal of 3 bases from V and 0 bases from J, the junction contained 11 bases not matched to a gene.

This clonotype was detected only a few times. The chain joins TRBV6-5 to TRBJ2-7, with D unresolved. This CDR3 has 12 amino acids. CDR1 is MNHEY and CDR2 is SVGAGI in the germline V gene. Trimming left V 9 bases short and J 0 bases short, with 9 bases between. The CDR3 region is CASGKSSYEQYF. The CDR3 DNA reads TGTGCCAGTGGCAAGAGCTCCTACGAGCAGTACTTC.

In this sample, this clonotype turned up a few times. The chain has TRBV20-1 and TRBJ2-3; D is ambiguous. Per germline, CDR1 DFQATT and CDR2 SNEGSKA (reference sequence). This CDR3 is built from 14 residues. With 4 bases removed from V and 2 bases from J, the gap between germline ends came to 13 bases. The CDR3 protein is CSAIDWISTDTQYF. The CDR3 region has the DNA TGCAGTGCTATAGACTGGATATCCACAGATACGCAGTATTTT.

This clonotype showed up many times. The V call is TRBV24-1, the J call TRBJ2-1; 11 bases map to TRBD1. CDR3 size: 16 residues. V dropped 4 bases and J dropped 7; count of bases not matched to a gene: 8. Germline V gene lookup returns CDR1 KGHDR and CDR2 SFDVKD. The CDR3 sequence: CATSDPGTGGRNEQFF. CDR3 coding DNA: TGTGCCACCAGTGACCCCGGGACAGGGGGTAGGAATGAGCAGTTCTTC.

The V gene is TRBV20-1, the J gene TRBJ1-6, with D possibly being TRBD1 (5 bases). The CDR3 consists of 15 residues. Deletions cut 3 bases from V and 7 bases from J, with 16 bases between. Per germline, CDR1 DFQATT and CDR2 SNEGSKA (reference sequence). CDR3 in amino acids: CSASRYRRSNSPLHF. In DNA, the CDR3 is TGCAGTGCTAGTCGGTACAGGAGGAGCAATTCACCCCTCCACTTT.

This clonotype was detected a few times. V usage is TRBV7-9 and J usage is TRBJ2-7; D unresolved. Germline V lookup: CDR1 SEHNR, CDR2 FQNEAQ (reference sequence). Trimming took 6 bases from V and 0 from J, leaving 18 bases between them. There are 16 residues in the CDR3. The CDR3 is CASSTRPLRSSYEQYF. The CDR3 DNA follows: TGTGCCAGCAGTACCAGGCCCCTACGGAGCTCCTACGAGCAGTACTTC.

The chain links TRBV10-3 to TRBJ2-7, with 7 bases aligning to TRBD2. The CDR3 has 12 residues. V trimming: 5 bases; J trimming: 7 bases; junction bases outside the gene matches: 5. From germline, CDR1 is ENHRY and CDR2 SYGVKD. This CDR3 is CAISLDGREQYF. The CDR3 DNA sequence: TGTGCCATCAGTCTGGACGGGAGGGAGCAGTACTTC.

V gene TRBV9 combines with J gene TRBJ2-1; the match to TRBD1 covers 10 bases. CDR1 SGDLS and CDR2 YYNGEE come from the germline V gene. V shed 2 bases, J shed 9 bases, and the junction held 8 bases outside the gene matches. The CDR3 runs to 15 residues. The CDR3 DNA reads TGTGCCAGCAGCGTTTCCGGGACAGGGGCTATTGAGCAGTTCTTC. It translates to CASSVSGTGAIEQFF. The full variable domain, rest sourced from reference TRBV9 and TRBJ2-1, is DSGVTQTPKHLITATGQRVTLRCSPRSGDLSVYWYQQSLDQGLQFLIQYYNGEERAKGNILERFSAQQFPDLHSELNLSSLELGDSALYFCASSVSGTGAIEQFFGPGTRLTVL.

The V gene is TRBV20-1, the J gene TRBJ2-7, with D perhaps matching TRBD1 (6 bases). There are 11 residues in the CDR3. Germline CDR1 reads DFQATT; CDR2 reads SNEGSKA (reference sequence). V was clipped by 6 bases and J by 4 bases, with 10 bases between them. The CDR3 loop is CSAPDRYEQYF. As DNA, the CDR3 is TGCAGTGCCCCTGACAGGTACGAGCAGTACTTC.

The chain couples TRBV2 to TRBJ2-4, with D perhaps TRBD1 (6 bases). The J call may be incorrect, as the DNA end agrees better with TRBJ2-7. Per the germline V gene, CDR1 is SNHLY and CDR2 is FYNNEI. CDR3 size: 15 residues. In nucleotides, the CDR3 is TGTGCCAGCAGTGAAGTGGGGGCGTATCACTACGAGCAGTACTTC. It specifies CASSEVGAYHYEQYF.

The V call is TRBV7-9, the J call TRBJ2-7, with 10 nucleotides matching TRBD1. Gene TRBJ2-1 matches the end of the DNA better, so the J call may be wrong. This CDR3 is 17 amino acids long. Germline CDR1 is SEHNR and CDR2 is FQNEAQ (reference sequence). The CDR3 protein is CASSRTNRDRGVNEQFF. Written as DNA, the CDR3 is TGTGCCAGCAGCCGTACCAACCGGGACAGGGGTGTCAATGAGCAGTTCTTC.

The V and J genes are TRBV6-5 and TRBJ1-2; the D gene is possibly TRBD1 (5 bases). Looked up from germline, CDR1 is MNHEY and CDR2 is SVGAGI. V was clipped by 0 bases and J by 2 bases, with 19 bases between them. CDR3 size: 18 residues. Here the CDR3 DNA reads TGTGCCAGCAGTTACTCAACCGGGGCGCAAAAAGACAACTATGGCTACACCTTC. This sequence encodes CASSYSTGAQKDNYGYTF.

V usage is TRBV10-3 and J usage is TRBJ1-2; D unclear. Deletions cut 5 bases from V and 2 bases from J, with 15 bases between. CDR3 length equals 15 residues. Germline-derived CDR1 and CDR2 are ENHRY and SYGVKD. The CDR3 loop is CAISKVGGLNYGYTF. In DNA form, the CDR3 reads TGTGCCATCAGTAAGGTGGGAGGGCTCAACTATGGCTACACCTTC.

The CDR3 spells CAISGGTRNTEAFF. The CDR3, as DNA: TGTGCCATCAGTGGTGGGACACGGAACACTGAAGCTTTCTTT. This rearrangement joins TRBV10-3 to TRBJ1-1, with a tentative D call TRBD1 (6 bases). From germline, CDR1 is ENHRY and CDR2 SYGVKD. V lost 4 bases and J 1 base, leaving 10 bases between the germline ends. The CDR3 is 14 residues long.

This clonotype came up once. The genes are TRBV6-5 and TRBJ2-1, with 7 bases aligning to TRBD1. V was clipped by 5 bases and J by 5 bases; unmatched bases: 12. The germline CDR1 and CDR2 sequences are MNHEY and SVGAGI. The CDR3 consists of 16 residues. As DNA, the CDR3 is TGTGCCAGCAGTCCTTTCCAGGGGGAGTTGGACAATGAGCAGTTCTTC. Translated, it gives CASSPFQGELDNEQFF.

The chain recombines TRBV15 with TRBJ2-7; a weak D match, TRBD2 (5 bases). V was trimmed by 1 base and J by 0 bases, leaving 13 bases between them. This CDR3 has 16 amino acids. CDR1 and CDR2 (germline): LNHNV, YYDKDF (reference sequence). CDR3 sequence reads: CATSRVPPEGSYEQYF. The CDR3 DNA follows: TGTGCCACCAGCAGAGTCCCTCCCGAGGGCTCCTACGAGCAGTACTTC.

This clonotype showed up just once. This chain joins TRBV5-5 and TRBJ2-3; D call uncertain. V lost 4 bases to trimming and J lost 8 bases, with 8 bases between them. From germline, CDR1 is SGHKS and CDR2 YYEKEE (reference sequence). The CDR3 has 11 amino acids. The chain's CDR3 is CASSNPATQYF. Here the CDR3 DNA reads TGTGCCAGCAGCAACCCAGCTACGCAGTATTTT.